The text below deals with one T cell receptor (beta chain). Antigen unknown. These data originate in a study of T-cell memory formation after mild COVID-19. Study information: Largely, TCR clusters stayed within a single donor.

This CDR3 contains 13 residues. Deletions cut 3 bases from V and 3 bases from J, with 12 bases between. Germline V gives CDR1 DFQATT, CDR2 SNEGSKA (reference sequence). Study outcomes and limitations: CD4+ contracting clones were found mainly in CM and EM, and CD8+ ones in EMRA. Clones shrinking from day 15 to 85 showed even CD4/CD8 mixes; later expanders tilted CD4+.

TCRdb independently ran MiXCR on the 5' RACE reads; one entry per CDR3 protein. This sample has about 290,000 distinct CDR3 sequences, with approximately 15% found just once. The sample comprised PBMCs or a T cell subset sorted from them (not recorded which). The chain employs TRBV20-1 and TRBJ2-7; possible D gene TRBD1, 6 bases. This clonotype was obtained from a man aged 18 to 30 who had mild COVID-19 (a few samples of this study predate the infection). Cell type and time point are not known. CDR3 coding DNA: TGCAGTGCTAGCCTTCGACAGGTCTACGAGCAGTACTTC. Its protein is CSASLRQVYEQYF.